This record covers a single T cell receptor (beta chain). Its matching antigen is unknown. The data belong to a study of molecular identifiers for immune sequencing clone quantification. Whole-study findings and limits: In naive cells, clones above 20 RNA copies held under 1% of molecules, whereas in effector cells they held over 97%.

Germline V CDR1 and CDR2: MNHEY, SMNVEV (reference sequence). Trimming took 0 bases from V and 9 from J, leaving 11 bases between them. The CDR3 is 14 amino acids. Via MiXCR, TCRdb re-called the PCR reads, giving one row per CDR3 protein. The sample comprises roughly 300,000 distinct CDR3 sequences, 24% of which are singletons, and 0.65% to 0.95% rests with the top ten. Libraries of naive CD8 cells were prepared from 20,000 to 1,000,000 sorted cells using 10%, 30% or 50% RNA. Sorted naive CD8 T cells were those defined as CD8+CD4-CCR7+CD45RA+. Material: naive CD8+ T cells from blood, with Jurkat cell RNA spiked in. Subset reported: FACS-sorted CD8+CD4-CCR7+CD45RA+ naive T cells. V and J are TRBV27 and TRBJ2-2, with D maybe TRBD1 (6 bases). The TCR sequence derives from a human donor in good health. Some libraries in this study had Jurkat cell RNA spiked in. DNA of the CDR3: TGTGCCAGCAGTTTATCGCGACAGGCCAGGGAGCTGTTTTTT. It specifies CASSLSRQARELFF.